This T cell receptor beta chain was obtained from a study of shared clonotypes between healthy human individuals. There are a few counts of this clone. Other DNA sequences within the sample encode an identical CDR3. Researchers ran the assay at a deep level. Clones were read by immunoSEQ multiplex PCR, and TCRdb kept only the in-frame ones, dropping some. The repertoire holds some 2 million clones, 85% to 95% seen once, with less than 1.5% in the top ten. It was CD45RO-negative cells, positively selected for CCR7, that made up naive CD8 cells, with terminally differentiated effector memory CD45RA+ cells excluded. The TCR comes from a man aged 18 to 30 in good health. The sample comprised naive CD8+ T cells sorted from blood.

The CDR3 here is CASSPPSGNGYTF. Written as DNA, the CDR3 is TGTGCCAGCAGCCCCCCAAGCGGGAATGGCTACACCTTC. The V call is TRBV11-2, the J call TRBJ1-2; no clear D gene. The CDR3 has 13 residues. V was clipped by 5 bases and J by 6 bases, with 13 bases between them. Per the germline V gene, CDR1 is SGHAT and CDR2 is FQNNGV.